These 23 T cell receptor beta chains originate from one sample sequenced in a study of T cell changes during pregnancy in multiple sclerosis. Produced via immunoSEQ multiplex PCR; TCRdb's table is partial and in-frame only. This table holds 55,000 to 70,000 clones, approximately 90% found once. The sequenced sample was peripheral blood, obtained in the first trimester of pregnancy. The receptors derive from a female donor in good health, enrolled as a control in a pregnancy study.

This rearrangement joins TRBV6-6 to TRBJ1-4, with D perhaps TRBD1 (5 bases). The ends were cut back, 4 bases at V and 8 bases at J, with 20 bases in the middle. The CDR3 extends over 16 amino acids. The germline gives CDR1 MNHNY, CDR2 SVGAGI (reference sequence). The CDR3 spells CASSSTPQGQAEKLFF. CDR3 sequence (DNA): TGTGCCAGCAGTTCCACCCCTCAGGGCCAGGCCGAAAAACTGTTTTTT.

This chain links TRBV25-1 with TRBJ1-6; 9 bases map to TRBD1. Per germline, CDR1 MGHDK and CDR2 SYGVNS. V shed 7 bases, J shed 13 bases, and the junction held 14 bases outside the gene matches. This CDR3 has 15 residues. The CDR3 DNA follows: TGTGCCAGCAAGGCAGAGGAGACAGGGGGTGGGCCCCTCCACTTT. Translated, it gives CASKAEETGGGPLHF.

J is TRBJ1-1 and V is TRBV6-4; 8 nucleotides match TRBD1. The CDR3 is made up of 13 amino acids. Germline lookup yields CDR1 MRHNA and CDR2 SNTAGT. V shed 7 bases and J 11 bases; nucleotides not matched to a gene: 12. The CDR3 here is CASKGTPGGKAFF. The CDR3 coding sequence is TGTGCCAGCAAAGGGACCCCAGGGGGCAAGGCTTTCTTT.

This clone was observed a single time. The chain links TRBV5-8 to TRBJ1-1; D possibly corresponds to TRBD1 (5 bases). CDR3 length equals 15 residues. CDR1 is SGHTS and CDR2 is YDEGEE in the germline V gene. V dropped 0 bases and J dropped 3 bases, with 12 bases sitting between them. DNA of the CDR3: TGTGCCAGCAGCTTGGTAGGGGTGGGGTACACTGAAGCTTTCTTT. The encoded protein is CASSLVGVGYTEAFF.

This chain uses TRBV28 with TRBJ2-7; unclear D gene. There are 12 residues in the CDR3. Per the germline V gene, CDR1 is MDHEN and CDR2 is SYDVKM. Trimming took off 4 bases at V and 2 bases at J, with 6 bases between the two ends. The CDR3 is CASSSSTYEQYF. CDR3 nucleotides: TGTGCCAGCAGTTCCAGTACCTACGAGCAGTACTTC.

The chain joins TRBV27 to TRBJ2-6, with TRBD1 identical over 9 bases. The V segment lost 3 bases and the J segment 0 bases; nucleotides outside the gene matches: 9. The germline CDR1 and CDR2 sequences are MNHEY and SMNVEV (reference sequence). The CDR3 spans 19 residues. CDR3 bases: TGTGCCAGCAGTTTCCTCCGGGACAGGGTATTCTCTGGGGCCAACGTCCTGACTTTC. Translating it yields CASSFLRDRVFSGANVLTF.

The CDR3 region has the DNA TGTGCCAGCAGTAAAGATAAAACAGGGTACGGGACTGAAGCTTTCTTT. Its protein is CASSKDKTGYGTEAFF. The chain is built from TRBV28 and TRBJ1-1, with a tentative D call TRBD1 (6 bases). CDR1 is MDHEN, CDR2 SYDVKM, per germline. V lost 5 bases and J lost 5, with 21 bases in between. The CDR3 sequence is 16 residues long.

In this sample, this clone turned up a few times. The rearrangement uses TRBV13 and TRBJ1-1, with 7 bases that match TRBD1. The V segment lost 5 bases and the J segment 6 bases; nucleotides outside the gene matches: 9. The CDR3 runs 14 residues. The germline V gene encodes CDR1 PRHDT and CDR2 FYEKMQ (reference sequence). CDR3: CASSPSTGSAEAFF. DNA of the CDR3: TGTGCCAGCAGCCCATCGACAGGGTCCGCTGAAGCTTTCTTT. The variable domain in full, completed from reference TRBV13 and TRBJ1-1, reads AAGVIQSPRHLIKEKRETATLKCYPIPRHDTVYWYQQGPGQDPQFLISFYEKMQSDKGSIPDRFSAQQFSDYHSELNMSSLELGDSALYFCASSPSTGSAEAFFGQGTRLTVV.

The chain joins TRBV30 to TRBJ1-1; perhaps TRBD1 as D (6 bases). CDR1 is GTSNPN and CDR2 is SVGIG in the germline V gene (reference sequence). V was clipped by 4 bases and J by 5 bases, with 17 bases between them. The CDR3 totals 14 residues. CDR3 sequence: CAWKRKGGPTEAFF. The CDR3 DNA follows: TGTGCCTGGAAACGAAAGGGGGGGCCAACTGAAGCTTTCTTT. The complete variable domain, with remaining parts taken from reference TRBV30 and TRBJ1-1, reads SQTIHQWPATLVQPVGSPLSLECTVEGTSNPNLYWYRQAAGRGLQLLFYSVGIGQISSEVPQNLSASRPQDRQFILSSKKLLLSDSGFYLCAWKRKGGPTEAFFGQGTRLTVV.

This clone was found once. The chain is built from TRBV7-2 and TRBJ2-1; 7 bases agree with TRBD1. Germline CDR1 and CDR2: SGHTA and FQGNSA. Trimming at V came to 2 bases and at J to 5 bases, leaving 0 bases not matched to a gene. The CDR3 totals 13 residues. This CDR3 reads CASSLTGDNEQFF. The DNA of the CDR3 is TGTGCCAGCAGCTTAACAGGGGACAATGAGCAGTTCTTC.

This rearrangement joins TRBV27 to TRBJ2-7; perhaps TRBD1 as D (6 bases). The V and J ends lost 3 bases and 5 bases respectively, with 17 bases between them. Germline CDR1 reads MNHEY; CDR2 reads SMNVEV (reference sequence). The length of the CDR3 is 15 residues. The DNA of the CDR3 is TGTGCCAGCAGTTTCTCCTCCGGGACAAACCACGAGCAGTACTTC. It encodes CASSFSSGTNHEQYF.

This clone was recorded once. The rearrangement uses TRBV6-5 and TRBJ2-7, with 8 bases identical to TRBD2. Trimming cost V 6 bases and J 3 bases; bases outside gene matches: 10. The CDR3 runs 15 residues. The germline V gene has CDR1 MNHEY and CDR2 SVGAGI. CDR3 DNA sequence: TGTGCCAGCAGGCTGCAAGCGGGGGCCGACTACGAGCAGTACTTC. Its protein product is CASRLQAGADYEQYF.

The chain carries TRBV15 and TRBJ2-7, with D tentatively TRBD2 (7 bases). The germline V gene encodes CDR1 LNHNV and CDR2 YYDKDF (reference sequence). The V end lost 2 bases, the J end lost 4 bases, and 12 bases lay between the germline ends. This CDR3 spans 14 amino acids. Here the CDR3 reads CATSRQQGGYEQYF. CDR3 nucleotides: TGTGCCACCAGCAGACAACAGGGAGGGTACGAGCAGTACTTC. Full variable domain (outside the CDR3, taken from reference TRBV15 and TRBJ2-7): DAMVIQNPRYQVTQFGKPVTLSCSQTLNHNVMYWYQQKSSQAPKLLFHYYDKDFNNEADTPDNFQSRRPNTSFCFLDIRSPGLGDTAMYLCATSRQQGGYEQYFGPGTRLTVT.

This clone was observed a few times. The rearrangement links TRBV5-6 to TRBJ1-2; the D gene is possibly TRBD1 (5 bases). V was clipped by 3 bases and J by 2 bases, with 17 bases between them. This CDR3 comprises 16 residues. CDR1 and CDR2 (germline): SGHDT, YYEEEE. CDR3 DNA sequence: TGTGCCAGCAGCTGGCCTTATCAGGGTGGGAACTATGGCTACACCTTC. This translates into CASSWPYQGGNYGYTF.

This rearrangement joins TRBV5-6 to TRBJ2-3; D ambiguous. This CDR3 has 15 amino acids. The germline V and J ends were trimmed by 2 bases and 2 bases, with 12 bases remaining between them. Germline CDR1 is SGHDT and CDR2 is YYEEEE. CDR3 amino acids: CASSFGSSSTDTQYF. CDR3 DNA sequence: TGTGCCAGCAGCTTCGGGTCCTCCTCCACAGATACGCAGTATTTT.

V and J are TRBV6-5 and TRBJ2-6; 9 bases line up with TRBD1. After removal of 6 bases from V and 2 bases from J, the junction contained 2 bases not matched to a gene. Germline-derived CDR1 and CDR2 are MNHEY and SVGAGI. The CDR3 loop spans 15 amino acids. CDR3: CASRTGGAGANVLTF. CDR3 bases: TGTGCCAGCAGAACAGGGGGCGCTGGGGCCAACGTCCTGACTTTC.

This chain connects TRBV5-8 to TRBJ2-3; D gene unclear. Per germline, CDR1 SGHTS and CDR2 YDEGEE. CDR3 size: 15 residues. The V end lost 4 bases, the J end lost 3 bases, and 15 bases lay between the germline ends. This CDR3 is CASSLNNRRTDTQYF. The CDR3 coding sequence is TGTGCCAGCAGCCTTAATAATAGGAGAACAGATACGCAGTATTTT.

The V gene is TRBV19, the J gene TRBJ1-5; 7 bases fit TRBD1. The CDR3 has 16 amino acids. Per germline, CDR1 LNHDA and CDR2 SQIVND (reference sequence). Trimming cost V 7 bases and J 0 bases; bases outside gene matches: 9. The CDR3 sequence: CASTKQDRDSNQPQHF. CDR3 coding DNA: TGTGCCAGTACCAAACAAGACAGGGATAGCAATCAGCCCCAGCATTTT. The full variable domain, its missing parts supplied by reference TRBV19 and TRBJ1-5, is DGGITQSPKYLFRKEGQNVTLSCEQNLNHDAMYWYRQDPGQGLRLIYYSQIVNDFQKGDIAEGYSVSREKKESFPLTVTSAQKNPTAFYLCASTKQDRDSNQPQHFGDGTRLSIL.

This clone has just one count. The V call is TRBV11-2, the J call TRBJ2-5; 8 bases agree with TRBD2. The ends lost 1 base at V and 1 base at J; junction bases unmatched: 2. The CDR3 covers 15 residues. Germline V gene sequence: CDR1 SGHAT, CDR2 FQNNGV. The CDR3 loop is CASSLAGGAQETQYF. The DNA of the CDR3 is TGTGCCAGCAGCTTAGCGGGAGGGGCCCAAGAGACCCAGTACTTC.

This clone was seen a few times. The V call is TRBV25-1, the J call TRBJ1-4; weak D call: TRBD1 (6 bases). The V end lost 10 bases, the J end lost 4 bases, and 13 bases lay between the germline ends. The CDR3 has 13 residues. Per germline, CDR1 MGHDK and CDR2 SYGVNS. The CDR3 DNA is TGTGCCACCAGGACAGCGATTAATGAAAAACTGTTTTTT. Its protein is CATRTAINEKLFF.

For the CDR3, the DNA is TGTGCCAGCAGTTTAGGTAGCCTAAACTATGGCTACACCTTC. Encoded protein: CASSLGSLNYGYTF. The J gene is TRBJ1-2, the V gene TRBV27; the D is unclear. V dropped 2 bases and J dropped 2 bases, with 9 bases sitting between them. The CDR3 loop spans 14 amino acids. CDR1 is MNHEY, CDR2 SMNVEV, per germline (reference sequence).

The chain couples TRBV5-6 to TRBJ1-1; the match to TRBD1 covers 10 bases. Trimming at V came to 3 bases and at J to 7 bases, leaving 9 bases not matched to a gene. The V gene's germline CDR1 is SGHDT and CDR2 YYEEEE. This CDR3 region has 15 residues. The CDR3 nucleotides read TGTGCCAGCAGCTACCTGACAGGGGGCGAGATTGAAGCTTTCTTT. Its protein product is CASSYLTGGEIEAFF.

The rearrangement uses TRBV7-9 and TRBJ1-4; D is undetermined. CDR1 and CDR2 (germline): SEHNR, FQNEAQ (reference sequence). The CDR3 has 17 residues. V was cut by 2 bases and J by 2 bases, with 15 bases left in between. The DNA for the CDR3 is TGTGCCAGCAGCTTATATAGGTTAGCTGTTACTAATGAAAAACTGTTTTTT. As protein: CASSLYRLAVTNEKLFF.